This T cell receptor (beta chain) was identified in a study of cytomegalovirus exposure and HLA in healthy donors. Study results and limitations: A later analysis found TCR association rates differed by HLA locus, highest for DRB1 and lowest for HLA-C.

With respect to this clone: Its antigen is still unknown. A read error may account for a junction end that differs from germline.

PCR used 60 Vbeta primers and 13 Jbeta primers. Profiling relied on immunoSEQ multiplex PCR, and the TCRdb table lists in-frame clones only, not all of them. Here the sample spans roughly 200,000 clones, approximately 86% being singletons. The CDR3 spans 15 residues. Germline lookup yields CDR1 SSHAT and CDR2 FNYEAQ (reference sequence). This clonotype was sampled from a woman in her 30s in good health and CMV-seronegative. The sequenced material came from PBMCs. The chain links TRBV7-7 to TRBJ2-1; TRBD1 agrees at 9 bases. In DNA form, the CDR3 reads TGTGCTAGCAGACCATGGACAGGGGACGGAAATGAGCAGTTCTTC. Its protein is CASRPWTGDGNEQFF.